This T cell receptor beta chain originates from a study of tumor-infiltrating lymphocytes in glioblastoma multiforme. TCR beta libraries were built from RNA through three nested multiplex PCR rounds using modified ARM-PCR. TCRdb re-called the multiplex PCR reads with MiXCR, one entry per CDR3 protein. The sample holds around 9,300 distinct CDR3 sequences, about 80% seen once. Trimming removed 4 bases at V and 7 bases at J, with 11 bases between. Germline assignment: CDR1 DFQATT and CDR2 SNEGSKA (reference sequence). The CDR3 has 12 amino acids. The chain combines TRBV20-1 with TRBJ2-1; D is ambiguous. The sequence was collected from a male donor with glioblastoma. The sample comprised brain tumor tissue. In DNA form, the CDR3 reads TGCAGTGCTAACCCCGGTATGAATGAGCAGTTCTTC. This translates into CSANPGMNEQFF.